This T cell receptor beta chain was profiled in a study of TIL therapy for anti-PD-1-resistant metastatic lung cancer. Study results and limitations: After infusion, TIL clonotypes partly replaced peripheral T cells and declined over months.

Time point in this sample: pre-treatment sample, taken before nivolumab and TIL therapy. Sequencing used immunoSEQ v3. TCRdb's copy holds only in-frame clones and misses some; the assay was immunoSEQ multiplex PCR. The sample contains about 60,000 clones, about nine tenths of which appear only once. Comment on this clone: Its antigen is not identified.

Per the germline V gene, CDR1 is LNHDA and CDR2 is SQIVND (reference sequence). V was clipped by 10 bases and J by 6 bases, with 21 bases between them. CDR3 length: 15 residues. The chain couples TRBV19 to TRBJ2-2; D may be TRBD2 (6 bases). Here the sequenced sample was blood, taken at baseline. This receptor was obtained from a person aged 25-85 years with non-small cell lung cancer. CDR3 protein: CAISARGREAGELFF. The CDR3 nucleotides are TGTGCCATCTCAGCAAGGGGCAGGGAGGCCGGGGAGCTGTTTTTT.